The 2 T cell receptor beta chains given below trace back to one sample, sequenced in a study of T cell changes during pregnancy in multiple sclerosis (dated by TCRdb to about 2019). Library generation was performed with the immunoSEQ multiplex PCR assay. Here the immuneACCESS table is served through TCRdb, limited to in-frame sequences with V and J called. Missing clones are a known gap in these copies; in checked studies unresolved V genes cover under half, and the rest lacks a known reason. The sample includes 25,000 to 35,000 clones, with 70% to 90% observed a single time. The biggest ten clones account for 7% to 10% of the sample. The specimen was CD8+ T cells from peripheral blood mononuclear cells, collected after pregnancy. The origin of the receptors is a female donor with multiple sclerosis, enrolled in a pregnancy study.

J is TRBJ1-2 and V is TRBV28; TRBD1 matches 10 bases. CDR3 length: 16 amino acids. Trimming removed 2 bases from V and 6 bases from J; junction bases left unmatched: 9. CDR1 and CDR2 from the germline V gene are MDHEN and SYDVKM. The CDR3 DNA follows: TGTGCCAGCAGTTTAATGGGCAGACAGGGGGCGGATGGCTACACCTTC. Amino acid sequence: CASSLMGRQGADGYTF.

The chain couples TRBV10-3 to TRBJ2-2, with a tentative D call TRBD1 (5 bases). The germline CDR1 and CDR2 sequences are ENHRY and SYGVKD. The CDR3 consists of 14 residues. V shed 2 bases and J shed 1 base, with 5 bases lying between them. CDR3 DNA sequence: TGTGCCATCAGTGAGACAGGGAACACCGGGGAGCTGTTTTTT. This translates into CAISETGNTGELFF.